This T cell receptor beta chain was documented in a study of neurological immune-mediated disorders. The sample holds many counts of this clonotype. PBMCs stored at -80 C, 2 million in total, were the source of the unsorted libraries. TCRdb re-called the 5' RACE reads with MiXCR, one entry per CDR3 protein. This table has some 120,000 distinct CDR3 sequences, approximately 3.2% appearing once. CDR3 size: 14 residues. Germline V gene data show CDR1 as SGHTA and CDR2 as FQGNSA. The V segment lost 5 bases and the J segment 5 bases; nucleotides outside the gene matches: 8. The sample taken for sequencing was PBMCs. The TCR comes from a woman aged 30 to 39 with multiple sclerosis. The chain couples TRBV7-2 to TRBJ2-5, with TRBD2 matching over 7 bases. CDR3 coding DNA: TGTGCCAGCAGCCAAAAGAGGGGAGGGGAGACCCAGTACTTC. This sequence encodes CASSQKRGGETQYF.